What follows describes a single T cell receptor beta chain. Its antigen is unidentified. The entry originates in a study of cytomegalovirus exposure and HLA in healthy donors. Study outcomes and limitations: Researchers catalogued approximately 170 TCR beta chains as cytomegalovirus-associated. According to a subsequent analysis, TCR clusters identified in the first cohort showed a tendency to co-occur across the approximately 120 validation repertoires.

Data came from immunoSEQ multiplex PCR; TCRdb stores just in-frame clones and leaves some out. The table has 150,000 or so clones, 89% seen once; the top ten hold 9%. The length of the CDR3 is 14 residues. V gave up 4 bases and J gave up 5 bases, with 12 bases separating them. Germline V gene lookup returns CDR1 LNHDA and CDR2 SQIVND (reference sequence). Material for sequencing was PBMCs. This clonotype was obtained from a woman aged 18-29 years in good health and CMV-seropositive. The J gene is TRBJ2-4, the V gene TRBV19; D might be TRBD1 (5 bases). CDR3 in amino acids: CASSNPGIQNIQYF. CDR3 in DNA: TGTGCCAGTAGTAATCCAGGGATCCAAAACATTCAGTACTTC.